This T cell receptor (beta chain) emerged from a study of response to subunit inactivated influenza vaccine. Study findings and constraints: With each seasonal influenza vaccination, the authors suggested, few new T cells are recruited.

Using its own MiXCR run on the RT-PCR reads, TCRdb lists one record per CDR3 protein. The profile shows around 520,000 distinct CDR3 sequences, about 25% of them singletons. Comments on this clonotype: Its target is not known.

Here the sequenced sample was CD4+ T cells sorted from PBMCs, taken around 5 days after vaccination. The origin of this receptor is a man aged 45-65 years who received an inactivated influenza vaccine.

The CDR3 reads CSARRGAFTDTQYF. CDR3 nucleotide sequence: TGCAGTGCTAGGAGGGGGGCCTTCACAGATACGCAGTATTTT. The V and J genes are TRBV20-1 and TRBJ2-3; D is possibly TRBD1 or TRBD2 (6 bases each). The germline V gene encodes CDR1 DFQATT and CDR2 SNEGSKA (reference sequence). This CDR3 has 14 residues. V dropped 3 bases and J dropped 2 bases, with 12 bases sitting between them.